Here is one T cell receptor (beta chain) with its context. This entry comes from a study of OX40 agonist ivuxolimab in advanced cancers. The data were produced by immunoSEQ multiplex PCR, yet TCRdb's version contains in-frame clones alone and is incomplete. This table holds under 100,000 clones, roughly nine tenths found once. The CDR3 length is 16 residues. The germline gives CDR1 SGHRS, CDR2 YFSETQ. V lost 2 bases, J lost 9 bases, and 21 bases lay in between. Source: CD4+ or CD8+ T cells sorted from blood, taken in a trial of the OX40 agonist ivuxolimab. The chain links TRBV5-1 to TRBJ2-1; a possible D gene is TRBD2 (6 bases). The sequence was obtained from an adult with an advanced solid tumor such as melanoma, head and neck, liver or kidney cancer. CDR3 sequence (DNA): TGCGCCAGCAGCTTCACCGGAGCGGATTGGGAGGTTGAGCAGTTCTTC. Translation: CASSFTGADWEVEQFF. Full variable domain (remainder filled in from reference TRBV5-1 and TRBJ2-1): KAGVTQTPRYLIKTRGQQVTLSCSPISGHRSVSWYQQTPGQGLQFLFEYFSETQRNKGNFPGRFSGRQFSNSRSEMNVSTLELGDSALYLCASSFTGADWEVEQFFGPGTRLTVL.